Listed below are T cell receptor beta chains from one sample, sequenced in a study of T cell repertoires in cytomegalovirus infection. TCRdb used MiXCR to reprocess the reads, holding one entry per CDR3 protein. This sample carries about 770,000 distinct CDR3 sequences, about 28% of them seen once, and the ten largest clones take around 13%. These TCRs' antigens remain unknown. This specimen consisted of cultured CD8+ T cells from PBMCs, obtained from culture after CMV antigen stimulation. These receptors all come from a human donor in good health (CMV status not recorded). Some clones in this sample may be carry-over from other donors' samples. Each CDR3 is given with its conserved first and last residue. The order of the fields is clone size, J gene, D gene, CDR3 length, V gene, CDR3 protein, CDR3 DNA. The D gene is left open where the match is weak. The size entry is marked missing in some rows and otherwise reads once, few, many or a size class.

few,TRBJ2-7,NA,14,TRBV11-2,CASSPPGLQYEQYF,TGTGCCAGCAGCCCCCCCGGCCTTCAGTACGAGCAGTACTTC
NA,TRBJ1-5,TRBD1,15,TRBV6-2/TRBV6-3,CASSTTDRLNQPQHF,TGTGCCAGCAGTACCACGGACAGGCTCAATCAGCCCCAGCATTTT
few,TRBJ2-2,TRBD2,17,TRBV6-2/TRBV6-3,CASSYSPAGGYTGELFF,TGTGCCAGCAGTTACTCTCCAGCGGGGGGATACACCGGGGAGCTGTTTTTT
NA,TRBJ1-5,TRBD1,16,TRBV20-1,CSASTFQGGGNQPQHF,TGCAGTGCTAGCACCTTTCAGGGGGGCGGCAATCAGCCCCAGCATTTT
NA,TRBJ2-1,TRBD2,15,TRBV7-2,CASSFASGGADEQFF,TGTGCCAGCAGCTTTGCAAGCGGGGGGGCCGATGAGCAGTTCTTC
few,TRBJ2-1,TRBD2,16,TRBV27,CASSDIWRGGYNEQFF,TGTGCCAGCAGTGATATATGGCGGGGGGGATACAATGAGCAGTTCTTC
NA,TRBJ2-1,NA,12,TRBV2,CASNRGIDEQFF,TGTGCCAGCAACCGGGGGATCGATGAGCAGTTCTTC
few,TRBJ2-4,NA,14,TRBV27,CASGGGTAKNIQYF,TGTGCCAGCGGCGGAGGGACAGCCAAAAACATTCAGTACTTC
many,TRBJ1-2,NA,15,TRBV7-8,CASSLASGQNYGYTF,TGTGCCAGCAGCCTTGCCTCCGGACAAAACTATGGCTACACCTTC
NA,TRBJ2-1,NA,16,TRBV6-5,CASSYSKTFSYNEQFF,TGTGCCAGCAGTTACTCTAAGACCTTTTCCTACAATGAGCAGTTCTTC
few,TRBJ2-7,NA,14,TRBV5-8,CASSLNDGSYEQYF,TGTGCCAGCAGCTTGAACGACGGATCCTACGAGCAGTACTTC
many,TRBJ1-1,NA,15,TRBV7-6,CASSLAAGANTEAFF,TGTGCCAGCAGCTTAGCTGCAGGGGCGAACACTGAAGCTTTCTTT
many,TRBJ2-5,TRBD2,15,TRBV4-2,CASSLLGLAGETQYF,TGTGCCAGCAGCCTCCTAGGACTAGCGGGGGAGACCCAGTACTTC
NA,TRBJ2-2,NA,13,TRBV6-5,CASRLDLAGELFF,TGTGCCAGCAGACTGGACCTGGCCGGGGAGCTGTTTTTT
many,TRBJ1-5,NA,15,TRBV14,CASSQVMQGSQPQHF,TGTGCCAGCAGCCAAGTGATGCAGGGCAGTCAGCCCCAGCATTTT
NA,TRBJ2-5,TRBD2,15,TRBV15,CATSIGTSLRETQYF,TGTGCCACCAGCATAGGGACTAGCCTAAGGGAGACCCAGTACTTC
NA,TRBJ1-2,TRBD1,13,TRBV5-5,CASSNQGQGGYTF,TGTGCCAGCAGCAACCAGGGACAGGGTGGCTACACCTTC
NA,TRBJ1-6,TRBD1,14,TRBV6-5,CASSGQGYNSPLHF,TGTGCCAGCAGCGGACAGGGGTATAATTCACCCCTCCACTTT
NA,TRBJ1-1,NA,12,TRBV15,CATSAIGTEAFF,TGTGCCACCAGCGCAATCGGCACTGAAGCTTTCTTT
NA,TRBJ2-5,TRBD2,15,TRBV5-1,CASSSGLALQETQYF,TGCGCCAGCAGCTCGGGACTAGCGTTACAAGAGACCCAGTACTTC
NA,TRBJ2-2,NA,17,TRBV27,CASSFRTAGQNTGELFF,TGTGCCAGCAGTTTTAGGACAGCGGGCCAAAACACCGGGGAGCTGTTTTTT
few,TRBJ1-5,TRBD1,15,TRBV27,CASSLSGQKDQPQHF,TGTGCCAGCAGTTTATCGGGACAGAAAGATCAGCCCCAGCATTTT
NA,TRBJ1-1,NA,15,TRBV6-6,CASTTPGRSLYEAFF,TGTGCCAGCACCACTCCGGGGAGGTCCTTATATGAAGCTTTCTTT
NA,TRBJ2-7,NA,13,TRBV7-6,CASSLALKGEQYF,TGTGCCAGCAGCTTAGCCCTGAAGGGCGAGCAGTACTTC
few,TRBJ1-5,NA,14,TRBV27,CASSPTGSYQPQHF,TGTGCCAGCAGTCCGACCGGGAGCTATCAGCCCCAGCATTTT
few,TRBJ2-7,TRBD1,14,TRBV7-9,CASSFDRDGYEQYF,TGTGCCAGCAGCTTTGACAGGGATGGATACGAGCAGTACTTC
few,TRBJ2-1,NA,16,TRBV7-8,CASSPWQVGTYNEQFF,TGTGCCAGCAGCCCCTGGCAGGTGGGAACTTACAATGAGCAGTTCTTC
NA,TRBJ2-5,TRBD1,13,TRBV7-2,CASRGPGQETQYF,TGTGCCAGTAGGGGGCCGGGACAAGAGACCCAGTACTTC
few,TRBJ2-5,NA,13,TRBV7-8,CASNLAGGETQYF,TGTGCCAGCAACCTAGCTGGAGGAGAGACCCAGTACTTC
many,TRBJ1-6,TRBD1,17,TRBV7-2,CASSLRGDRGYNSPLHF,TGTGCCAGCAGCTTAAGGGGGGACAGGGGGTATAATTCACCCCTCCACTTT
few,TRBJ2-3,TRBD1,17,TRBV12-5,CASGSTARDRGSDTQYF,TGTGCTAGTGGTTCTACCGCCCGGGACAGGGGATCGGATACGCAGTATTTT
few,TRBJ1-1,NA,14,TRBV7-8,CASMEGREDTEAFF,TGTGCCAGCATGGAGGGGAGGGAAGACACTGAAGCTTTCTTT
NA,TRBJ1-5,NA,13,TRBV12-3/TRBV12-4,CASSSSYNQPQHF,TGTGCCAGCAGTAGCTCGTACAATCAGCCCCAGCATTTT
NA,TRBJ2-1,NA,15,TRBV7-9,CASSFRDGKYNEQFF,TGTGCCAGCAGCTTCCGGGACGGCAAATACAATGAGCAGTTCTTC
few,TRBJ1-3,NA,14,TRBV20-1,CSASPKGTGNTIYF,TGCAGTGCTAGCCCAAAGGGTACTGGAAACACCATATATTTT
NA,TRBJ2-1,NA,13,TRBV20-1,CSARPITYNEQFF,TGCAGTGCTCGCCCCATCACTTACAATGAGCAGTTCTTC
few,TRBJ2-7,NA,14,TRBV10-2,CAISPRDTSYEQYF,TGCGCCATAAGTCCGAGGGACACCTCCTACGAGCAGTACTTC
NA,TRBJ1-1,TRBD1,14,TRBV10-3,CAISEPDRGTEAFF,TGTGCCATCAGTGAGCCGGACAGGGGGACTGAAGCTTTCTTT
NA,TRBJ1-1,NA,12,TRBV6-5,CASSSSGEEAFF,TGTGCCAGCAGTTCCTCCGGGGAGGAAGCTTTCTTT
many,TRBJ2-5,NA,13,TRBV12-3/TRBV12-4,CASSGRYQETQYF,TGTGCCAGCTCCGGGCGGTACCAAGAGACCCAGTACTTC
few,TRBJ2-1,NA,14,TRBV28,CASSLGDPYNEQFF,TGTGCCAGCAGTTTAGGGGACCCCTACAATGAGCAGTTCTTC
few,TRBJ2-1,TRBD2,19,TRBV27,CASSLLVMKRGGKLPEQFF,TGTGCCAGCAGTTTATTGGTTATGAAGCGGGGGGGCAAGCTTCCTGAGCAGTTCTTC
once,TRBJ1-1,NA,11,TRBV20-1,CSARDRRRAFF,TGCAGTGCTAGAGATAGGCGAAGGGCTTTCTTT
few,TRBJ2-7,TRBD1,15,TRBV7-4,CASSLRQGKWYEQYF,TGTGCCAGCAGCTTACGACAGGGAAAATGGTACGAGCAGTACTTC
few,TRBJ2-1,NA,17,TRBV12-3/TRBV12-4,CASSPTGTGFTVDEQFF,TGTGCCAGCAGCCCAACCGGGACGGGTTTCACCGTCGATGAGCAGTTCTTC
NA,TRBJ1-2,NA,15,TRBV19,CASRGPRARFEGYTF,TGTGCCAGTAGGGGCCCCAGGGCACGCTTCGAAGGCTACACCTTC
few,TRBJ2-2,NA,13,TRBV19,CASTLQMAGELFF,TGTGCCAGTACCCTGCAGATGGCCGGGGAGCTGTTTTTT